These T cell receptor beta chains were read from a single sample in a study of blood T cell repertoires in COVID-19. Some clones are missing from TCRdb's copy, which holds only in-frame ones; the method was immunoSEQ multiplex PCR. The sample includes some 80,000 clones, roughly four fifths of them seen just once. Sequencing was done on a sample of peripheral blood. Source of these receptors: a human donor in a cohort sampled during active COVID-19. CDR3s include the opening cysteine and the closing phenylalanine or tryptophan. The order of the fields is J gene, CDR3 length, clone size, V gene, D gene, CDR3 DNA, CDR3 protein. D genes are given only for firm matches. The size entry is marked missing in some rows and otherwise reads once, few, many or a size class.

TRBJ2-7 14 . TRBV5-5 . TGTGCCAGCAGCTTGGGGCTAGACGAGTATGAGCAGTACTTC CASSLGLDEYEQYF
TRBJ1-4 12 . TRBV2 . TGTGCCAGCCAACAGTTGGGTGAAAAACTGTTTTTT CASQQLGEKLFF
TRBJ2-5 17 . TRBV3-1/TRBV3-2 TRBD2 TGTGCCAGCAGCCCTACGACTAGCGGGGGGGCTGGTGCGACCCAGTACTTC CASSPTTSGGAGATQYF
TRBJ1-1 13 . TRBV7-9 TRBD1 TGTGCCAGCAGCCTCACAGGGGCCACTGAAGCTTTCTTT CASSLTGATEAFF
TRBJ2-7 15 . TRBV7-2 TRBD1 TGTGCCAGCAGCTTAGTATGGGACAGGGGTCGCGAGCAGTACTTC CASSLVWDRGREQYF
TRBJ1-2 13 . TRBV6-4 TRBD1 TGTGCCACCAGACAGGGGGAAGACTATGGCTACACCTTC CATRQGEDYGYTF
TRBJ1-2 13 few TRBV12-3/TRBV12-4 . TGTGCCAGCAGCCAGGGGTATAACTATGGCTACACCTTC CASSQGYNYGYTF
TRBJ2-7 14 . TRBV28 . TGTGCCAGCAGTTTCCTGCGGGCAAAATACGAGCAGTACTTC CASSFLRAKYEQYF
TRBJ1-4 16 once TRBV5-1 TRBD1 TGCGCCAGCAGCGTACAGACAGGGGGGTCTAATGAAAAACTGTTTTTT CASSVQTGGSNEKLFF
TRBJ2-7 16 . TRBV2 TRBD1 TGTGCCAGCAGTTCGATCCCGGGACAGGGGTTCCACGAGCAGTACTTC CASSSIPGQGFHEQYF
TRBJ2-7 15 . TRBV10-3 TRBD1 TGTGCCATCAGTGAGGGACAGGGGGCCTTTTACGAGCAGTACTTC CAISEGQGAFYEQYF
TRBJ2-3 16 few TRBV7-9 TRBD2 TGTGCCAGCAGCCCCTGGACTAGCGGGGGGGCGGATACGCAGTATTTT CASSPWTSGGADTQYF
TRBJ2-7 13 . TRBV30 . TGTGCCTGGAGTGTATACAGTTCCTACGAGCAGTACTTC CAWSVYSSYEQYF
TRBJ2-7 17 . TRBV7-6 TRBD1 TGTGCCAGCAGCTTAGAGACCACAGGGGAACTGGGGTACGAGCAGTACTTC CASSLETTGELGYEQYF
TRBJ1-4 15 . TRBV30 TRBD1 TGTGCCTGGTCGCGACAGGGGGCCGGTAATGAAAAACTGTTTTTT CAWSRQGAGNEKLFF
TRBJ2-3 14 . TRBV6-5 TRBD2 TGTGCCAGCAGTCCAGCGGGGGGAACAGATACGCAGTATTTT CASSPAGGTDTQYF
TRBJ2-1 15 . TRBV11-3 . TGTGCCAGCAGCCCCAGCGGGGACAACTACAATGAGCAGTTCTTC CASSPSGDNYNEQFF
TRBJ1-1 14 . TRBV4-2 TRBD1 TGTGCCAGCAGCCCCCGGACAGGGGACACTGAAGCTTTCTTT CASSPRTGDTEAFF
TRBJ1-1 14 once TRBV27 . TGTGCCAGCAGTTTTGTGTTGGGAGGGACTGAAGCTTTCTTT CASSFVLGGTEAFF
TRBJ1-1 14 . TRBV29-1 TRBD1 TGCAGCGCCAAAACCGGGACAGGGAACACTGAAGCTTTCTTT CSAKTGTGNTEAFF
TRBJ1-6 18 . TRBV4-1 . TGCGCCAGCAGCCAGGCTCCGAAGGGGCCCGGATTCAGGTCACCCCTCCACTTT CASSQAPKGPGFRSPLHF
TRBJ1-1 12 few TRBV12-3/TRBV12-4 . TGTGCCAGCAGTCTTTATACAGGGAAAGCTTTCTTT CASSLYTGKAFF
TRBJ1-1 11 . TRBV10-3 . TGTGCCATCAGGGGGAAGGGGGAAGCTTTCTTT CAIRGKGEAFF
TRBJ1-1 13 . TRBV4-2 . TGTGCCAGCAGCCAAGACCACAGTTCTGAAGCTTTCTTT CASSQDHSSEAFF
TRBJ2-7 17 . TRBV5-4 . TGTGCCAGCAGCCAAAAGGATAGGGGTAGGCTGAAATACGAGCAGTACTTC CASSQKDRGRLKYEQYF
TRBJ2-1 17 . TRBV10-2 TRBD2 TGCGCCAGCAGTGAGAGGACTAGCGGGGCGTTATACAATGAGCAGTTCTTC CASSERTSGALYNEQFF
TRBJ1-4 13 . TRBV4-3 . TGCGCCAGCAGCCACCTAACTAATGAAAAACTGTTTTTT CASSHLTNEKLFF
TRBJ1-1 13 . TRBV6-5 . TGTGCCAGCAGAGACACTGTGAACACTGAAGCTTTCTTT CASRDTVNTEAFF
TRBJ1-2 15 once TRBV9 . TGTGCCAGCAGCGTCGAGTGGGACAACAACTATGGCTACACCTTC CASSVEWDNNYGYTF
TRBJ1-4 17 . TRBV4-1 TRBD1 TGCGCCAGCAGCCAAGGGAGCCTGAGGCAGGGGGCTGAAAAACTGTTTTTT CASSQGSLRQGAEKLFF
TRBJ2-7 13 . TRBV4-2 . TGTGCCAGCAGCCAAGATCGGTCTTACGAGCAGTACTTC CASSQDRSYEQYF
TRBJ2-7 14 . TRBV5-1 . TGCGCCAGCAGCTTGGCTGGCCGGGACTACGAGCAGTACTTC CASSLAGRDYEQYF
TRBJ2-7 14 . TRBV6-5 TRBD1 TGTGCCAGCAGCCGAGGACAGGGGACCTACGAGCAGTACTTC CASSRGQGTYEQYF
TRBJ1-6 15 . TRBV7-9 . TGTGCCAGCAGCCAGGACAGATTTTATAATTCACCCCTCCACTTT CASSQDRFYNSPLHF
TRBJ1-3 16 . TRBV9 TRBD1 TGTGCCAGCAGCGTAGTGGGACAGGGTACTGGAAACACCATATATTTT CASSVVGQGTGNTIYF
TRBJ1-1 14 . TRBV19 . TGTGCCAGTAGTATAGGAGGGGGGAACACTGAAGCTTTCTTT CASSIGGGNTEAFF
TRBJ1-1 14 . TRBV5-4 TRBD1 TGTGCCAGCAGCTTGATCGACAGGGTGGGTGAAGCTTTCTTT CASSLIDRVGEAFF
TRBJ1-4 15 . TRBV2 . TGTGCCAGCAGTTCAGGGGTGGGGCGGAATGAAAAACTGTTTTTT CASSSGVGRNEKLFF
TRBJ1-4 15 . TRBV28 TRBD1 TGTGCCAGCAGTGGGGTTACTAACAGGGGAGAAAAACTGTTTTTT CASSGVTNRGEKLFF
TRBJ2-2 15 . TRBV7-6 . TGTGCCAGCAGCGTGGGGAGTTCGAACACCGGGGAGCTGTTTTTT CASSVGSSNTGELFF
TRBJ1-5 14 . TRBV19 . TGTGCCAGTACCAGGAGCGGGGGTAGGCAGCCCCAGCATTTT CASTRSGGRQPQHF
TRBJ1-4 15 once TRBV9 . TGTGCCAGCAGCGTAGACGTCACGGCTAATGAAAAACTGTTTTTT CASSVDVTANEKLFF
TRBJ1-5 14 few TRBV6-5 TRBD1 TGTGCCAGCAGTAATCGACAGGGGAATCAGCCCCAGCATTTT CASSNRQGNQPQHF
TRBJ1-4 16 . TRBV7-2 TRBD1 TGTGCCAGCAGCTTAGCGCGCGCAGGGGGCTCCGGGAAACTGTTTTTT CASSLARAGGSGKLFF
TRBJ1-5 14 . TRBV5-1 . TGCGCCAGCAGCCCTGTGGGGCCAGGGCAGCCCCAGCATTTT CASSPVGPGQPQHF
TRBJ1-4 14 . TRBV27 TRBD1 TGTGCCAGCAGGAAGACAGGGTACGGTGAAAAACTGTTTTTT CASRKTGYGEKLFF
TRBJ2-7 15 . TRBV10-3 . TGTGCCATCAGTGAGCTATGGGGCACAGTGTACGAGCAGTACTTC CAISELWGTVYEQYF
TRBJ2-3 12 . TRBV27 TRBD1 TGTGCCAGCACTTCCGGGACAGGGCCGCAGTATTTT CASTSGTGPQYF
TRBJ1-1 13 . TRBV15 . TGTGCCACCAGTTACCAGTTGAACACTGAAGCTTTCTTT CATSYQLNTEAFF
TRBJ1-2 15 . TRBV5-1 TRBD1 TGCGCCAGCAGCTTGGCTGGCAGGGGGAACTATGGCTACACCTTC CASSLAGRGNYGYTF
TRBJ2-7 15 . TRBV29-1 . TGCAGCGTTGCTGGCTGGTCGGGGAGGTCCTACGAGCAGTACTTC CSVAGWSGRSYEQYF
TRBJ1-2 14 . TRBV6-5 TRBD1 TGTGCCAGCAGTTACTCGGGGACAGTCTATGGCTACACCTTC CASSYSGTVYGYTF
TRBJ2-2 15 . TRBV6-2/TRBV6-3 TRBD1 TGTGCCAGCAGTTGGACAGGACCGAACACCGGGGAGCTGTTTTTT CASSWTGPNTGELFF
TRBJ2-7 16 few TRBV7-9 . TGTGCCAGCAGCCCTGGTCGGGTTAATGAGTTACACGAGCAGTACTTC CASSPGRVNELHEQYF
TRBJ1-1 13 . TRBV30 . TGTGCCTGGAGTCCTAAAGCCTACCGGGGAGCTTTCTTT CAWSPKAYRGAFF
TRBJ2-5 16 . TRBV9 TRBD2 TGTGCCAGCAGCGCGACTAGCGGGGGGGCCGTGGAGACCCAGTACTTC CASSATSGGAVETQYF
TRBJ2-5 14 . TRBV7-8 . TGTGCCAGCAGCTTCCTGACAGGTCAAGAGACCCAGTACTTC CASSFLTGQETQYF
TRBJ2-7 17 . TRBV5-1 . TGCGCCAGCAGCTTCCGGGTCAGAACCCTCAGGGGCTACGAGCAGTACTTC CASSFRVRTLRGYEQYF
TRBJ2-7 15 . TRBV7-9 . TGTGCCAGCAGCTCCAGGGAGGACAGGCCCCTCGAGCAGTACTTC CASSSREDRPLEQYF
TRBJ2-7 16 once TRBV5-1 . TGCGCCAGCAGCCTAATGCTCCGGGGGGCCTCTTACGAGCAGTACTTC CASSLMLRGASYEQYF